This T cell receptor (beta chain) derives from a study of CD8+CD57+ T cells in acquired aplastic anemia (dated by TCRdb to the late 2010s). About the investigation overall: DNA extracted from sorted CD4+ and CD8+ cells had a mean of around 3 ug, with a range of about 0.19 to 30 ug. A CD8+CD57+ expansion meant a frequency higher than the mean frequency seen in healthy subjects. Overall results and qualifications from the work: Patients and healthy controls showed no significant difference in CD8+ Simpson's diversity (P=0.060). Although 25 to 30 CD8+ CDR3 sequences were shared by patients and controls, these sequences appeared highly expressed in patients and within the immunodominant clones of patients.

The CDR3 numbers 15 residues from cysteine through phenylalanine. The CDR3 DNA has 45 bases and is translated from base 1. The junction carries 16 bases between V and J, which are trimmed by 2 bases and 6 bases respectively. CDR1 SEHNR and CDR2 FQNEAQ were looked up in the germline V gene (reference sequence). Genomic DNA was used as template for profiling of TCR beta VDJ combinations and CDR3 sequences. TCR repertoire sequencing was run on an Illumina HiSeq 2000. As for how the authors treated the data: TRBV/TRBJ rearrangement plots, CDR3 size and DJ length profiles, and Simpson's diversity index were used to evaluate the repertoires. The most abundant DNA sequence in the deep sequencing data was defined as the immunodominant clone. CDR3 amino acid sequences were screened for sharing across subjects and compared with published repertoires and the VDJdb database. TCRdb reanalyzed the raw reads on its own, using fastp at Q25 for trimming and MiXCR for clone calling, and kept in-frame beta chains. All rows with the same CDR3 protein become a single entry with the most common DNA and genes. These V and J calls are TCRdb output, not the study's own analysis. Recorded for this sample are fewer than 200,000 distinct CDR3 sequences; 48% of them occurred a single time. Approximately 12% of the sample lies in the top ten.

A remark on this clonotype: What this receptor recognizes is not known. The input lacks base qualities; no much larger clone sits a single base away.

Expansion of CD8+CD57+ cells had been shown by flow cytometry in the patients chosen for sequencing. Every patient had severe acquired aplastic anemia, diagnosed using the International Study of Aplastic Anemia and Agranulocytosis and Camitta criteria. No patient had received any therapy when blood was sampled. In this study, sorted CD4+ and CD8+ T cells from the blood of healthy subjects and of severe aplastic anemia patients had their TCR repertoires deep-sequenced. Patients were enrolled under clinicaltrials.gov protocols 00001620, 01623167, 00001397, 00071045, 00081523 and 00961064 in the USA. Ficoll-Paque density gradient centrifugation was used to isolate peripheral blood mononuclear cells. Before DNA extraction, CD4+ and CD8+ T cells were sorted with FACS or magnetic beads.

The chain joins TRBV7-9 to TRBJ1-2; the best D guess is TRBD1, with 5 bases matching. The sequenced sample consisted of sorted CD4+, CD8+, or CD8+CD57+ T cells (not recorded which) from PBMCs. The receptor was derived from a human donor with aplastic anemia. The CDR3: CASSLTRGRNHGYTF. The DNA reads TGTGCCAGCAGCTTAACTCGGGGGAGGAATCATGGCTACACCTTC.